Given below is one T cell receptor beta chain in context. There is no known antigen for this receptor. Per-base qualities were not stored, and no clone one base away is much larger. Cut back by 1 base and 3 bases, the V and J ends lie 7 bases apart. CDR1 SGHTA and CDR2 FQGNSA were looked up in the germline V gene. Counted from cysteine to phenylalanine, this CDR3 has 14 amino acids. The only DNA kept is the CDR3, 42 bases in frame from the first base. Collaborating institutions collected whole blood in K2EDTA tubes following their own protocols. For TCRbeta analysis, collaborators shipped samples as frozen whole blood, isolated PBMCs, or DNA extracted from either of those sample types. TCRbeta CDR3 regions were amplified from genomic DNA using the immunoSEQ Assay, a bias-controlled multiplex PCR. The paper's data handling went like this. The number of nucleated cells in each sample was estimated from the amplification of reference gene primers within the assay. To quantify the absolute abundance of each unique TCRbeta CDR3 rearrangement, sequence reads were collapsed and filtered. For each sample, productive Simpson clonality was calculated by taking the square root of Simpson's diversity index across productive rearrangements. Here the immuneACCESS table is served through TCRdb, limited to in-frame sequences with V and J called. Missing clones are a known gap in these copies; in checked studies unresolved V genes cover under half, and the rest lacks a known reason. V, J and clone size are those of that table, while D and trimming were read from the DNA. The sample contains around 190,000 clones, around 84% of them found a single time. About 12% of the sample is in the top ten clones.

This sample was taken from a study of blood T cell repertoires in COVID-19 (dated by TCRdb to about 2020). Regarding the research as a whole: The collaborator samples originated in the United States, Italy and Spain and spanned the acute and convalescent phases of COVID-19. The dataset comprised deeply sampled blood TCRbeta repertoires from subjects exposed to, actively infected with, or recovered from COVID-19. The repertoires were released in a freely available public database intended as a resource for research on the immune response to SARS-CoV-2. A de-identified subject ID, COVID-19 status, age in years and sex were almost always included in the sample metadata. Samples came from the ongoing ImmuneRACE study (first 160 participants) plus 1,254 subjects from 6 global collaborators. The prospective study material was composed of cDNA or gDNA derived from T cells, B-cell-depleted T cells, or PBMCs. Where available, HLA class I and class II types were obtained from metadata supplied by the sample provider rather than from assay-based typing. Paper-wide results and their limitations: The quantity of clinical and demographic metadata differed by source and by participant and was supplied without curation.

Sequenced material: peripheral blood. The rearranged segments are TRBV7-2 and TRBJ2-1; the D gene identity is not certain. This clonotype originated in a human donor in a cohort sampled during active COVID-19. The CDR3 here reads CASSLEQLYNEQFF. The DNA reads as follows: TGTGCCAGCAGCTTAGAACAGCTCTACAATGAGCAGTTCTTC.